This paragraph reports one TCR beta chain. As yet, its antigen is unknown. Germline assignment: CDR1 MNHEY and CDR2 SMNVEV (reference sequence). V lost 8 bases to trimming and J lost 11 bases, with 24 bases between them. The CDR3 is 14 residues long. Isolation yielded PBMCs, at least 6.5 million per sample, in every case. The data were obtained in a study of blood T cells in healthy people across ages. General study findings and limits: More naive CD4+ cells and higher diversity were found in long-lived than in aged donors.

Together with a sample-barcoded 5' primer, a J-beta primer mix was included in a second PCR lasting about 7 to 12 cycles. TCRdb re-derived calls from the 5' RACE reads in MiXCR, one entry per CDR3 protein. This table holds about 2 million distinct CDR3 sequences, around 50% found once. This receptor was taken from a woman aged 40 to 50 in good health. Sequencing was done on a sample of blood. V and J are TRBV27 and TRBJ1-1, with D possibly TRBD1 on 5 matching bases. The CDR3 reads CASSPGTQKTWAFF. The CDR3 bases are TGTGCCAGCTCGCCCGGGACCCAAAAAACCTGGGCTTTCTTT.